These T cell receptor beta chains were read from a single sample in a study of cytomegalovirus exposure and HLA in healthy donors. Here immunoSEQ multiplex PCR was the method, and the copy in TCRdb shows in-frame clones only, minus some. This sample has under 90,000 clones; approximately 82% occur once, and the top ten carry around 2%. The sample taken for sequencing was PBMCs. The receptor source for this set is a man aged 40-50 years in good health and CMV-seronegative. Each CDR3 is given without its conserved first and last residue.

J gene: TRBJ1-1; V gene: TRBV6-1; CDR3 protein: ASSRLGATEAF
J gene: TRBJ2-5; V gene: TRBV2; CDR3 protein: ASVKADPTETQY
J gene: TRBJ2-5; V gene: TRBV5-1; CDR3 protein: ASRVTGGSETQY
J gene: TRBJ1-5; V gene: TRBV18; CDR3 protein: ASSLYSGTGNQPQH
J gene: TRBJ1-5; V gene: TRBV9; CDR3 protein: ARRVTGDNQPQH
J gene: TRBJ2-7; V gene: TRBV7-6; CDR3 protein: ASSLPYDEQY
J gene: TRBJ2-1; V gene: TRBV4-1; CDR3 protein: ASSHDPGLADYNEQF
J gene: TRBJ2-7; V gene: TRBV2; CDR3 protein: ASSEAGTGFSEQY
J gene: TRBJ2-1; V gene: TRBV18; CDR3 protein: ASSPPGQGRNEQF
J gene: TRBJ2-1; V gene: TRBV5-1; CDR3 protein: ASSLAGSGSLDEQF
J gene: TRBJ2-7; V gene: TRBV6-1; CDR3 protein: ASKLDRGDSYEQY
J gene: TRBJ1-5; V gene: TRBV19; CDR3 protein: ASSINSGNNQPQH
J gene: TRBJ2-7; V gene: TRBV7-3; CDR3 protein: ASSTKGGHEQY
J gene: TRBJ1-3; V gene: TRBV28; CDR3 protein: ASSVVGNTIY
J gene: TRBJ2-5; V gene: TRBV29-1; CDR3 protein: SVDETGHQEAQY
J gene: TRBJ1-1; V gene: TRBV7-2; CDR3 protein: ASGQGTDEAF
J gene: TRBJ1-1; V gene: TRBV5-6; CDR3 protein: ASSFSGFEAF
J gene: TRBJ2-1; V gene: TRBV7-3; CDR3 protein: ASSYQRGGINEQF
J gene: TRBJ2-7; V gene: TRBV28; CDR3 protein: ASSGNREQY
J gene: TRBJ1-1; V gene: TRBV28; CDR3 protein: ASRDPGVTEAF
J gene: TRBJ2-3; V gene: TRBV6-6; CDR3 protein: ASSHLGQKADTQY
J gene: TRBJ1-2; V gene: TRBV5-8; CDR3 protein: ASSPLFRGGGYGYT
J gene: TRBJ2-1; V gene: TRBV7-3; CDR3 protein: ASSPQGTPYVNEQF
J gene: TRBJ2-7; V gene: TRBV6-5; CDR3 protein: ASSDSFYEQY
J gene: TRBJ1-1; V gene: TRBV19; CDR3 protein: ASSLEPAGSTEAF
J gene: TRBJ2-5; V gene: TRBV19; CDR3 protein: ASSNTGGETQY
J gene: TRBJ2-5; V gene: TRBV28; CDR3 protein: ASSLLRGLVETQY
J gene: TRBJ1-4; V gene: TRBV5-1; CDR3 protein: ASSATTGTLPEKLF
J gene: TRBJ1-5; V gene: TRBV15; CDR3 protein: ATSRVQEGNQPQH
J gene: TRBJ2-5; V gene: TRBV5-3; CDR3 protein: ARSLPGLETQY
J gene: TRBJ2-2; V gene: TRBV12-5; CDR3 protein: ASGLAGNGELF
J gene: TRBJ2-2; V gene: TRBV10-1; CDR3 protein: ASSDRSAGELF
J gene: TRBJ1-4; V gene: TRBV7-6; CDR3 protein: ASSASGSLNEKLF
J gene: TRBJ2-5; V gene: TRBV5-1; CDR3 protein: ASSFGTSQETQY
J gene: TRBJ2-7; V gene: TRBV7-8; CDR3 protein: ASSPHNSGGLYEQY
J gene: TRBJ1-1; V gene: TRBV18; CDR3 protein: ASSFTRTNTEAF
J gene: TRBJ2-7; V gene: TRBV25-1; CDR3 protein: ASSEAGGVRYEQY
J gene: TRBJ2-7; V gene: TRBV28; CDR3 protein: ASSLLGTLSSYEQY
J gene: TRBJ1-3; V gene: TRBV10-3; CDR3 protein: AISSTGVGNTIY
J gene: TRBJ2-2; V gene: TRBV27; CDR3 protein: ASSLGLAGELAGELF
J gene: TRBJ2-1; V gene: TRBV28; CDR3 protein: ASSSPPRQNEQF
J gene: TRBJ1-5; V gene: TRBV6-1; CDR3 protein: ASSPRWQGNQPQH
J gene: TRBJ1-1; V gene: TRBV2; CDR3 protein: ASSGTSPMEAF
J gene: TRBJ1-2; V gene: TRBV5-1; CDR3 protein: ASSWGGVALRGYGYT
J gene: TRBJ1-1; V gene: TRBV6-6; CDR3 protein: ASSGGPMNTEAF
J gene: TRBJ2-1; V gene: TRBV5-1; CDR3 protein: ASSFQTGNSYNEQF
J gene: TRBJ2-7; V gene: TRBV5-1; CDR3 protein: ASSLRGVLRDEQY
J gene: TRBJ2-5; V gene: TRBV6-1; CDR3 protein: ASSEAGAVEEQY
J gene: TRBJ1-1; V gene: TRBV29-1; CDR3 protein: SAPSQGDTEAF
J gene: TRBJ2-5; V gene: TRBV27; CDR3 protein: ASSSLQGNKETQY
J gene: TRBJ2-2; V gene: TRBV9; CDR3 protein: ASSYQGSTGELF
J gene: TRBJ2-7; V gene: TRBV4-1; CDR3 protein: ASSQERTRGKDEQY
J gene: TRBJ2-7; V gene: TRBV30; CDR3 protein: AWSGSERSSYEQY
J gene: TRBJ2-2; V gene: TRBV28; CDR3 protein: ASSFSTGELF
J gene: TRBJ2-1; V gene: TRBV19; CDR3 protein: ASSDLPGQGQF
J gene: TRBJ1-2; V gene: TRBV2; CDR3 protein: ASREVTVGYT
J gene: TRBJ2-5; V gene: TRBV18; CDR3 protein: ASSPGLAGDVWTQY